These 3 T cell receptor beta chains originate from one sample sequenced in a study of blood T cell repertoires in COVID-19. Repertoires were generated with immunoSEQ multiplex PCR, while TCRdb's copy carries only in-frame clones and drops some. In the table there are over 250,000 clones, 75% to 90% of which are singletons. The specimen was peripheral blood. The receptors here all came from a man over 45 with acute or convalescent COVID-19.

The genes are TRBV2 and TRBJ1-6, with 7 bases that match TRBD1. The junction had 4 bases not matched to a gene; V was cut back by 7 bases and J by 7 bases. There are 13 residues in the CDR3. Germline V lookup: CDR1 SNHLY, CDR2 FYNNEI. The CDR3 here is CASTGTENSPLHF. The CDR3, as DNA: TGTGCCAGCACCGGGACAGAAAATTCACCCCTCCACTTT.

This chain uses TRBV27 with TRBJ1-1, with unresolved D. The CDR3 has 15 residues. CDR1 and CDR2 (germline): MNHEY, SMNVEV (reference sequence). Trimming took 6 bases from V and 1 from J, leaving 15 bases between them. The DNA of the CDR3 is TGTGCCAGCAGCCCACGCGGCAGAGAGAACACTGAAGCTTTCTTT. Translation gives CASSPRGRENTEAFF.

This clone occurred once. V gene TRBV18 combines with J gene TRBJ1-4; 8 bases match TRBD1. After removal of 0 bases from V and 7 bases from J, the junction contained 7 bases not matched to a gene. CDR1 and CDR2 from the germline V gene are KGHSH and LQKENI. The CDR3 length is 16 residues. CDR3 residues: CASSPPLRTGREKLFF. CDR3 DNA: TGTGCCAGCTCACCACCTCTCCGGACAGGGCGTGAAAAACTGTTTTTT.